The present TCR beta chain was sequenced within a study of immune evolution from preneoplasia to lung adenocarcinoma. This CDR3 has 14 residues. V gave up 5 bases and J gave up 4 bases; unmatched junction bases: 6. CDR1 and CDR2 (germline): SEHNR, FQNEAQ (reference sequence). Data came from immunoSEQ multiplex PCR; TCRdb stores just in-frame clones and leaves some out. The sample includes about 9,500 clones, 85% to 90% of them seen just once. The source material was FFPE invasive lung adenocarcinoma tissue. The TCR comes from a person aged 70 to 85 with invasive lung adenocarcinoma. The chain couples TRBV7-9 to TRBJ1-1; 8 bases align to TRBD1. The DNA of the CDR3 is TGTGCCAGCAGCGAAAGTACAGGGGGCACTGAAGCTTTCTTT. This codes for CASSESTGGTEAFF.